This entry lists 29 T cell receptor beta chains sequenced from one sample in a study of blood T cell repertoires in COVID-19. This table comes from immunoSEQ multiplex PCR, and its TCRdb copy is limited to in-frame clones, with some not included. The sample yields 350,000 or so clones, approximately 89% seen once. The sequenced sample consisted of peripheral blood. The receptor source for this set is a woman aged 55-69 years with COVID-19, enrolled during active disease.

This clone was picked up a small number of times. The chain combines TRBV28 with TRBJ1-2; 9 bases are shared with TRBD1. The CDR3 is made up of 14 amino acids. J gave up 7 bases and V 5 bases, and 8 bases lay outside the gene matches. Germline values: CDR1 MDHEN, CDR2 SYDVKM. The CDR3 bases are TGTGCCAGCAGTCCGAGGACAGGGGAAGGTGGCTACACCTTC. This codes for CASSPRTGEGGYTF.

J is TRBJ2-2 and V is TRBV14; D is perhaps TRBD1 (5 bases). Germline loops: CDR1 SGHDN, CDR2 FVKESK. The CDR3 has 15 residues. Deletions cut 0 bases from V and 8 bases from J, with 13 bases between. The CDR3 here is CASSQDWGASGELFF. The CDR3 DNA reads as TGTGCCAGCAGCCAAGATTGGGGCGCTTCAGGGGAGCTGTTTTTT. Full variable domain (missing parts from reference TRBV14 and TRBJ2-2): EAGVTQFPSHSVIEKGQTVTLRCDPISGHDNLYWYRRVMGKEIKFLLHFVKESKQDESGMPNNRFLAERTGGTYSTLKVQPAELEDSGVYFCASSQDWGASGELFFGEGSRLTVL.

The CDR3 DNA follows: TGTGCCAGCAGAGCCGGGACTTTCACCGGGGAGCTGTTTTTT. Translating gives CASRAGTFTGELFF. The rearrangement joins TRBV6-5 to TRBJ2-2; weak D call: TRBD2 (6 bases). With 6 bases removed from V and 4 bases from J, the gap between germline ends came to 12 bases. Germline V gene data show CDR1 as MNHEY and CDR2 as SVGAGI. This CDR3 is 14 amino acids long.

The rearrangement joins TRBV4-1 to TRBJ1-2, with D possibly TRBD1 on 5 matching bases. The CDR3 runs 13 residues. Germline CDR1 is MGHRA and CDR2 is YSYEKL. Trimming removed 1 base from V and 8 bases from J, with 11 bases in between. The CDR3 DNA reads TGCGCCAGCAGCCAAGCTCAGGGCGAGGGCTACACCTTC. Amino acid sequence: CASSQAQGEGYTF.

The chain recombines TRBV30 with TRBJ2-3; D not resolved. V was pared by 1 base and J by 6 bases, with 11 bases between. The CDR3 is 13 amino acids. Germline V gene lookup returns CDR1 GTSNPN and CDR2 SVGIG (reference sequence). DNA of the CDR3: TGTGCCTGGAGTGCAGGCCTCCTCGATACGCAGTATTTT. Translating it yields CAWSAGLLDTQYF. Complete variable domain (other parts from reference TRBV30 and TRBJ2-3): SQTIHQWPATLVQPVGSPLSLECTVEGTSNPNLYWYRQAAGRGLQLLFYSVGIGQISSEVPQNLSASRPQDRQFILSSKKLLLSDSGFYLCAWSAGLLDTQYFGPGTRLTVL.

V usage is TRBV6-5 and J usage is TRBJ2-2; 8 positions agree with TRBD1. The junction had 4 bases not matched to a gene; V was cut back by 6 bases and J by 4 bases. The length of the CDR3 is 14 residues. Germline assignment: CDR1 MNHEY and CDR2 SVGAGI. CDR3 residues: CASRRDRFTGELFF. In nucleotides, the CDR3 is TGTGCCAGCAGGAGGGACAGGTTCACCGGGGAGCTGTTTTTT.

The chain carries TRBV19 and TRBJ1-2; perhaps TRBD1 as D (6 bases). Per the germline V gene, CDR1 is LNHDA and CDR2 is SQIVND (reference sequence). Between the trimmed V and J ends, which lost 3 bases and 3 bases, there was a span of 11 bases. The CDR3 contains 14 residues. The CDR3 DNA reads as TGTGCCAGTAGTATTAATGGACAGTACTATGGCTACACCTTC. Amino acids: CASSINGQYYGYTF.

The V call is TRBV5-4, the J call TRBJ2-7; TRBD1 is a possible D gene (5 bases). The CDR3 contains 15 residues. In germline, CDR1 is SGHNT, CDR2 YYREEE (reference sequence). The V and J ends lost 5 bases and 3 bases respectively, with 18 bases between them. CDR3 sequence reads: CASSPGPDSNYEQYF. CDR3 nucleotide sequence: TGTGCCAGCAGTCCCGGGCCCGACAGCAACTACGAGCAGTACTTC.

V and J are TRBV19 and TRBJ1-6; D uncertain. Germline CDR1 and CDR2: LNHDA and SQIVND (reference sequence). The CDR3 is made up of 14 amino acids. V lost 1 base, J lost 10 bases, and 11 bases lay in between. The CDR3 region is CASSIGQGNSPLHF. The CDR3 DNA reads as TGTGCCAGTAGTATAGGACAAGGAAACTCACCCCTCCACTTT.

This clone was counted ten times or more. This chain connects TRBV4-2 to TRBJ2-1; D is perhaps TRBD1 (7 bases). The CDR3 length is 12 residues. Trimming removed 0 bases from V and 15 bases from J, with 12 bases in between. Germline V gene lookup returns CDR1 LGHNA and CDR2 YNFKEQ. The CDR3 reads CASSQERGRGFF. CDR3 coding DNA: TGTGCCAGCAGCCAAGAGAGGGGGCGGGGGTTCTTC.

The chain combines TRBV5-5 with TRBJ1-1; no definite D call. Deletions cut 6 bases from V and 0 bases from J, with 9 bases between. Germline CDR1 reads SGHKS; CDR2 reads YYEKEE (reference sequence). CDR3 size: 13 residues. CDR3 coding DNA: TGTGCCAGCACCTCGAGCCTGAACACTGAAGCTTTCTTT. Translated: CASTSSLNTEAFF.

The chain recombines TRBV6-6 with TRBJ2-1; 9 nucleotides line up with TRBD1. This CDR3 spans 15 amino acids. In germline, CDR1 is MNHNY, CDR2 SVGAGI (reference sequence). Germline trimming cut 5 bases from V and 1 base from J; bases unmatched to any gene: 3. The CDR3 here is CASSPDRGSYNEQFF. The CDR3 DNA follows: TGTGCCAGCAGTCCCGACAGGGGGTCCTACAATGAGCAGTTCTTC.

This chain uses TRBV4-2 with TRBJ2-1; 8 nucleotides line up with TRBD2. The junction had 3 bases not matched to a gene; V was cut back by 1 base and J by 1 base. The germline V gene encodes CDR1 LGHNA and CDR2 YNFKEQ. CDR3 length: 16 residues. The CDR3 coding sequence is TGTGCCAGCAGCCAAGGCGGGGGGCAATCCTACAATGAGCAGTTCTTC. It specifies CASSQGGGQSYNEQFF.

The chain employs TRBV7-9 and TRBJ1-2, with D tentatively TRBD1 (5 bases). Germline V gene lookup returns CDR1 SEHNR and CDR2 FQNEAQ (reference sequence). V was cut by 7 bases and J by 6 bases, with 15 bases left in between. The CDR3 length is 13 residues. CDR3 residues: CASTRIGDHGYTF. The DNA of the CDR3 is TGTGCCAGCACTAGAATAGGGGATCATGGCTACACCTTC. The full variable domain, its missing parts supplied by reference TRBV7-9 and TRBJ1-2, is DTGVSQNPRHKITKRGQNVTFRCDPISEHNRLYWYRQTLGQGPEFLTYFQNEAQLEKSRLLSDRFSAERPKGSFSTLEIQRTEQGDSAMYLCASTRIGDHGYTFGSGTRLTVV.

The chain uses TRBV7-9 and TRBJ2-2; D call uncertain. The V end lost 5 bases, the J end lost 3 bases, and 13 bases lay between the germline ends. This CDR3 spans 15 amino acids. Germline CDR1 SEHNR, CDR2 FQNEAQ (reference sequence). CDR3: CASSLSPLHTGELFF. The CDR3 DNA reads TGTGCCAGCAGCCTATCCCCACTGCACACCGGGGAGCTGTTTTTT.

Here the CDR3 reads CASSRGQPNYGYTF. The DNA of the CDR3 is TGTGCCAGCAGCCGAGGACAGCCTAACTATGGCTACACCTTC. This chain uses TRBV7-9 with TRBJ1-2; D may be TRBD1 (6 bases). The CDR3 totals 14 residues. Deletions cut 5 bases from V and 0 bases from J, with 10 bases between. Germline CDR1 reads SEHNR; CDR2 reads FQNEAQ (reference sequence).

This clone has only one observation. For the CDR3, the DNA is TGTGCCAGTAGTACCAGACAGGGGAGCAATCAGCCCCAGCATTTT. Translating it yields CASSTRQGSNQPQHF. V gene TRBV19 combines with J gene TRBJ1-5, with 8 bases lining up with TRBD1. There are 15 residues in the CDR3. Germline loops: CDR1 LNHDA, CDR2 SQIVND (reference sequence). V trimming: 4 bases; J trimming: 1 base; junction bases outside the gene matches: 3.

This sequence joins TRBV6-2 or TRBV6-3 and TRBJ1-5, with D uncertain. Trimming pared 2 bases from V and 3 bases from J, leaving 8 bases between. The CDR3 loop spans 14 amino acids. Per germline, CDR1 MNHEY and CDR2 SVGEGT. The CDR3 protein is CASSYPGNNQPQHF. CDR3 DNA sequence: TGTGCCAGCAGTTACCCCGGGAACAATCAGCCCCAGCATTTT.

The chain uses TRBV10-3 and TRBJ1-4; D call uncertain. Trimming shortened V by 1 base and J by 0 bases, and 12 bases separated the two germline ends. Germline lookup yields CDR1 ENHRY and CDR2 SYGVKD. The CDR3 runs 17 residues. CDR3 DNA: TGTGCCATCAGTGAGTTTTCAGGTGCAGCAACTAATGAAAAACTGTTTTTT. This encodes CAISEFSGAATNEKLFF.

This clone was found once. This chain joins TRBV28 and TRBJ1-1; 8 bases align to TRBD1. The CDR3 contains 16 residues. Germline CDR1 and CDR2: MDHEN and SYDVKM. V trimming: 3 bases; J trimming: 4 bases; junction bases outside the gene matches: 10. The CDR3 DNA reads as TGTGCCAGCAGTTTTCTGGCAGGGGGCCCGGGCACTGAAGCTTTCTTT. Protein product: CASSFLAGGPGTEAFF.

This sequence joins TRBV7-3 and TRBJ1-1; unclear D gene. The germline V gene encodes CDR1 SGHTA and CDR2 FQGTGA. Trimming took 4 bases from V and 0 from J, leaving 6 bases between them. This CDR3 has 13 amino acids. CDR3 sequence: CASSSSMNTEAFF. The CDR3 DNA sequence: TGTGCCAGCAGCTCTTCTATGAACACTGAAGCTTTCTTT.

The rearrangement uses TRBV7-9 and TRBJ1-2; D uncertain. Germline lookup yields CDR1 SEHNR and CDR2 FQNEAQ (reference sequence). This CDR3 contains 10 residues. V lost 4 bases, J lost 10 bases, and 7 bases lay in between. Written as DNA, the CDR3 is TGTGCCAGCAGCTCGCAGGACTACACCTTC. Residues: CASSSQDYTF.

This chain joins TRBV28 and TRBJ1-5; 9 bases fit TRBD1. Germline CDR1 and CDR2: MDHEN and SYDVKM. Trimming cost V 5 bases and J 1 base; bases outside gene matches: 15. The length of the CDR3 is 19 residues. As DNA, the CDR3 is TGTGCCAGCAGTCGGCCCCCGGGACAGGGAGTTCGGAGCAATCAGCCCCAGCATTTT. Translation gives CASSRPPGQGVRSNQPQHF.

This clone came up a few times. The CDR3 region is CASSRGQGDAGELFF. The DNA of the CDR3 is TGCGCCAGCAGCCGGGGACAGGGGGACGCCGGGGAGCTGTTTTTT. J is TRBJ2-2 and V is TRBV5-1; TRBD1 agrees at 11 bases. The CDR3 has 15 amino acids. Germline V gene data show CDR1 as SGHRS and CDR2 as YFSETQ. J was trimmed by 6 bases and V by 4 bases; bases with no gene match: 5.

The gene calls are TRBV3-1 (or the pseudogene TRBV3-2) and TRBJ2-3; 9 bases fit TRBD2. Germline CDR1 LGHDT, CDR2 YNNKEL (reference sequence). With V trimmed by 5 bases and J by 3 bases, 18 bases remained unmatched. This CDR3 region has 19 residues. The CDR3 loop reads CASSSRGAGGRFGTDTQYF. CDR3 nucleotides: TGTGCCAGCAGCTCCCGGGGAGCGGGGGGCCGTTTTGGGACAGATACGCAGTATTTT.

In DNA form, the CDR3 reads TGTGCCAGCAGTTTGGGGGGGCCTGAAGCTTTCTTT. Translation gives CASSLGGPEAFF. The chain joins TRBV28 to TRBJ1-1; possibly TRBD1 for D (6 bases). The CDR3 is made up of 12 amino acids. The V and J ends lost 3 bases and 6 bases respectively, with 8 bases between them. The germline gives CDR1 MDHEN, CDR2 SYDVKM.

The genes are TRBV5-5 and TRBJ2-1, with 7 bases identical to TRBD1. The CDR3 length is 15 residues. The germline CDR1 and CDR2 sequences are SGHKS and YYEKEE (reference sequence). The junction had 4 bases not matched to a gene; V was cut back by 4 bases and J by 0 bases. CDR3 DNA sequence: TGTGCCAGCAGCGCCGCAGGGGGCTCCTACAATGAGCAGTTCTTC. Residues: CASSAAGGSYNEQFF.

V usage is TRBV30 and J usage is TRBJ2-1, with D uncertain. The CDR3 runs 13 residues. Between the trimmed V and J ends, which lost 0 bases and 11 bases, there was a span of 14 bases. From germline, CDR1 is GTSNPN and CDR2 SVGIG (reference sequence). The CDR3, as DNA: TGTGCCTGGAGTGTACAAGGAGCACCTCAGCAGTTCTTC. It translates to CAWSVQGAPQQFF.

This clone appeared once. CDR3 protein: CASSLRQGLQETQYF. The CDR3 DNA reads TGTGCCAGCAGCTTAAGACAGGGACTCCAAGAGACCCAGTACTTC. The rearrangement links TRBV11-2 to TRBJ2-5; possibly TRBD1 for D (7 bases). V gave up 2 bases and J gave up 1 base, with 11 bases separating them. Germline-derived CDR1 and CDR2 are SGHAT and FQNNGV. The CDR3 extends over 15 amino acids.